One T cell receptor (beta chain) is described in this entry. Trimming shortened V by 2 bases and J by 6 bases, and 13 bases separated the two germline ends. CDR3 length: 14 amino acids. CDR1 is MNHEY and CDR2 is SVGEGT in the germline V gene. This sample was included in a study of blood T cell repertoires in COVID-19. Study overall: Both acute and convalescent COVID-19 samples were obtained from the United States, Italy and Spain.

As handled by the study authors: It was from reference gene primer amplification that nucleated cell counts were estimated. Generated by immunoSEQ multiplex PCR, the TCRdb table keeps only in-frame clones and is missing some. The V and J calls and clone size come from that table; D and trimming were worked out from the DNA. The table records about 180,000 clones, about 83% of them present only once. This TCR derives from a woman in her sixties or seventies with COVID-19, enrolled during active disease. Sequencing was carried out using peripheral blood. V and J are TRBV6-2 or TRBV6-3 and TRBJ1-2; D uncertain. The CDR3 DNA reads as TGTGCCAGCAGTTACGGGCTAATGGTAAATGGCTACACCTTC. This sequence encodes CASSYGLMVNGYTF.